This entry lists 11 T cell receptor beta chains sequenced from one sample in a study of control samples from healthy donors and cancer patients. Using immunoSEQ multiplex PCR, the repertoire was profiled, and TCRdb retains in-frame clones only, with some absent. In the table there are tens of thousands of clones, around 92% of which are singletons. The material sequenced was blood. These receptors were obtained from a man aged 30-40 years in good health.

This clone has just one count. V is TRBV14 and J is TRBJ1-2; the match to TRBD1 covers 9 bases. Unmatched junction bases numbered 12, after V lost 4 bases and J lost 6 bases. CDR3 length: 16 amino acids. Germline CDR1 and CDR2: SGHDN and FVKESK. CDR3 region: CASSPRTGAKDNGYTF. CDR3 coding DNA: TGTGCCAGCAGCCCGCGGACAGGGGCAAAAGATAATGGCTACACCTTC.

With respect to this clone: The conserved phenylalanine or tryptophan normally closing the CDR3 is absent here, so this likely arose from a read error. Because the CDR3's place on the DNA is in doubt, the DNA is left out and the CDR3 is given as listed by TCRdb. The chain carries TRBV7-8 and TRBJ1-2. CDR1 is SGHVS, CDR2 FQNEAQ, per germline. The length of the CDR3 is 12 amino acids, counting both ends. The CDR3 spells CASSPLPGRPFI.

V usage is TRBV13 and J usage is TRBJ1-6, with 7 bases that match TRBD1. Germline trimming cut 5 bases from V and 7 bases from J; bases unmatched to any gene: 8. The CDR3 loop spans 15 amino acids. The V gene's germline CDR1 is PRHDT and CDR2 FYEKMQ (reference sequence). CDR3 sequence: CASSPQGVENSPLHF. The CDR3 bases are TGTGCCAGCAGCCCCCAGGGGGTGGAGAATTCACCCCTCCACTTT.

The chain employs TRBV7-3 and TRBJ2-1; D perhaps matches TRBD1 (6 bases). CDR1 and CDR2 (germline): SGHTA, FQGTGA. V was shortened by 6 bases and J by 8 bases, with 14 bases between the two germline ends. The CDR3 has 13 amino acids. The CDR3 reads CASSTLGGHEQFF. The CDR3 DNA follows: TGTGCCAGCAGTACCCTTGGGGGCCATGAGCAGTTCTTC.

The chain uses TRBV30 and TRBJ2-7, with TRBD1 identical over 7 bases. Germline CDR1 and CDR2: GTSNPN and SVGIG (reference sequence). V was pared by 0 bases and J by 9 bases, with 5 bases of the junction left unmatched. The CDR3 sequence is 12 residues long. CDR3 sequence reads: CAWSVQGSSQYF. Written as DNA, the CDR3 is TGTGCCTGGAGTGTACAGGGGTCCTCGCAGTACTTC.

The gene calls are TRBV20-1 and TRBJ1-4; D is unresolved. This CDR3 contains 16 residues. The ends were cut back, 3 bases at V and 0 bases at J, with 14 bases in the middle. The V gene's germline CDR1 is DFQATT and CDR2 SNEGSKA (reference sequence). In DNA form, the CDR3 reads TGCAGTGCTAGTTCGGGTGCATCCGCAACTAATGAAAAACTGTTTTTT. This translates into CSASSGASATNEKLFF.

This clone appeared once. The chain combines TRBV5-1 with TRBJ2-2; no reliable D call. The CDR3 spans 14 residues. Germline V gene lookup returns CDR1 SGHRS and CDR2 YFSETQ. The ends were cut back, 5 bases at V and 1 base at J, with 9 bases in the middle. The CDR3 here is CASRGQKNTGELFF. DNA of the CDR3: TGCGCCAGCAGAGGGCAGAAGAACACCGGGGAGCTGTTTTTT.

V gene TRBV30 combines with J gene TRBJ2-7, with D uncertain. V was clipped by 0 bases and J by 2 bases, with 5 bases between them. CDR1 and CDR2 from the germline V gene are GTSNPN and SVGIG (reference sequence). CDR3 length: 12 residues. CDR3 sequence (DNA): TGTGCCTGGAGTGTTGGGGCCTACGAGCAGTACTTC. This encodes CAWSVGAYEQYF. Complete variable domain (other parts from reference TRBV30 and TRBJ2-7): SQTIHQWPATLVQPVGSPLSLECTVEGTSNPNLYWYRQAAGRGLQLLFYSVGIGQISSEVPQNLSASRPQDRQFILSSKKLLLSDSGFYLCAWSVGAYEQYFGPGTRLTVT.

The CDR3 nucleotides are TGTGCCAGCAGCAGGACAGGGGGCTCTGGGGCCAACGTCCTGACTTTC. Amino acids: CASSRTGGSGANVLTF. This chain uses TRBV2 with TRBJ2-6; TRBD1 aligns across 10 bases. CDR3 length: 16 amino acids. Germline V lookup: CDR1 SNHLY, CDR2 FYNNEI. The V segment lost 6 bases and the J segment 0 bases; nucleotides outside the gene matches: 2.

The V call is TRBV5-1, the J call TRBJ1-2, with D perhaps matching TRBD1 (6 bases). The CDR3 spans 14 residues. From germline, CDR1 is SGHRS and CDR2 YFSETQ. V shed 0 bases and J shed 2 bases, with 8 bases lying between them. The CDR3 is CASSLAGANYGYTF. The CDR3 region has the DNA TGCGCCAGCAGCTTGGCAGGGGCGAACTATGGCTACACCTTC.

CDR3 amino acids: CATSDLSGQPQHF. As DNA, the CDR3 is TGTGCCACCAGTGATTTGTCCGGTCAGCCCCAGCATTTT. The chain uses TRBV24-1 and TRBJ1-5, with unresolved D. CDR3 length: 13 residues. Germline CDR1 is KGHDR and CDR2 is SFDVKD. With 0 bases removed from V and 6 bases from J, the gap between germline ends came to 5 bases.